This T cell receptor (beta chain) is from a study of cytomegalovirus exposure and HLA in healthy donors. Study as a whole: In a previous analysis, approximately 110 million unique TCR beta sequences were found from about 179 million T cells.

Points from the study as a whole: A later analysis linked a missense variant in DCLRE1C to the trimming of TCR beta V and J genes. High specificity and sensitivity for cytomegalovirus status were reported for the classifier. Of the V segments, some could not be distinguished, including TRBV6-2 and TRBV6-3, and were excluded.

PCR primers comprised 60 Vbeta and 13 Jbeta primers. Assay used: immunoSEQ multiplex PCR; TCRdb lists only in-frame clones, some missing. This sample has approximately 110,000 clones, with more than 9.5% found just once. This clone was found a few times. Its antigen remains unidentified. V dropped 0 bases and J dropped 2 bases, with 9 bases sitting between them. Germline-derived CDR1 and CDR2 are SGHTA and FQGNSA. This CDR3 region has 15 residues. Sequencing was done on a sample of PBMCs. The sequence derives from a man in his forties or fifties in good health and CMV-seropositive. The V gene is TRBV7-2, the J gene TRBJ2-3; D is perhaps TRBD2 (6 bases). The CDR3 DNA reads TGTGCCAGCAGCTTAGCGGGAGGTTCCACAGATACGCAGTATTTT. It encodes CASSLAGGSTDTQYF.